A single sample gave rise to the 21 T cell receptor beta chains below, sequenced in a study of a mutant IDH1 vaccine in newly diagnosed glioma. Repertoires were generated with immunoSEQ multiplex PCR, while TCRdb's copy carries only in-frame clones and drops some. The sample has tens of thousands of clones, about 89% seen once. Described time point: baseline, week 1 (first vaccination visit). Indicated treatment: pre-vaccination baseline after standard-of-care therapy. Sequencing was performed on PBMCs, taken from a glioma patient treated with radiotherapy, temozolomide or both. Receptors originate from a man aged 30 to 45 with glioma.

This clone was detected only a few times. The J gene is TRBJ2-5, the V gene TRBV5-1; 7 positions agree with TRBD2. CDR3 length: 15 residues. Germline V CDR1 and CDR2: SGHRS, YFSETQ. The J segment lost 5 bases and the V segment lost 0 bases, leaving 7 bases of the junction unmatched. CDR3 nucleotides: TGCGCCAGCAGCTTGGCGTCCAACGGGGGGGAGACCCAGTACTTC. Residues: CASSLASNGGETQYF.

The chain uses TRBV7-2 and TRBJ1-1; 9 bases are a match to TRBD1. The V gene end was trimmed by 4 bases and the J gene end by 2 bases; junction bases not matched to a gene: 11. Germline assignment: CDR1 SGHTA and CDR2 FQGNSA. CDR3 length equals 17 residues. The CDR3 DNA reads as TGTGCCAGCAGCTCAAGGGGACAGGGATCACTTAACACTGAAGCTTTCTTT. This translates into CASSSRGQGSLNTEAFF.

The rearrangement links TRBV7-9 to TRBJ1-5; a weak D match, TRBD1 (6 bases). The germline V gene has CDR1 SEHNR and CDR2 FQNEAQ (reference sequence). CDR3 size: 14 residues. V shed 5 bases and J shed 3 bases, with 11 bases lying between them. As DNA, the CDR3 is TGTGCCAGCAGCCCACAGGGAAACAATCAGCCCCAGCATTTT. It specifies CASSPQGNNQPQHF.

This chain connects TRBV5-5 to TRBJ2-7; TRBD1 is a possible D gene (6 bases). Deletions cut 1 base from V and 5 bases from J, with 16 bases between. Germline CDR1 is SGHKS and CDR2 is YYEKEE (reference sequence). CDR3 length equals 15 residues. For the CDR3, the DNA is TGTGCCAGCAGCTTGTCTATAGGGGGACGGGACGAGCAGTACTTC. Its translation: CASSLSIGGRDEQYF. Drawing the rest from reference TRBV5-5 and TRBJ2-7, the complete variable domain is DAGVTQSPTHLIKTRGQQVTLRCSPISGHKSVSWYQQVLGQGPQFIFQYYEKEERGRGNFPDRFSARQFPNYSSELNVNALLLGDSALYLCASSLSIGGRDEQYFGPGTRLTVT.

CDR3 amino acids: CASSVKYEPQSRANVLTF. CDR3 sequence (DNA): TGCGCCAGCAGCGTCAAATACGAACCACAAAGTCGGGCCAACGTCCTGACTTTC. V usage is TRBV4-1 and J usage is TRBJ2-6; D remains ambiguous. Trimming left V 5 bases short and J 5 bases short, with 22 bases between. Germline CDR1 is MGHRA and CDR2 is YSYEKL. The CDR3 contains 18 residues.

V gene TRBV18 combines with J gene TRBJ2-5; weak D call: TRBD1 (6 bases). The V gene lost 2 bases and the J gene lost 3 bases, with 7 bases spanning the gap. The CDR3 sequence is 13 residues long. Per germline, CDR1 KGHSH and CDR2 LQKENI. The CDR3: CASSPGTKETQYF. The CDR3 nucleotides are TGTGCCAGCTCACCAGGGACAAAAGAGACCCAGTACTTC.

The genes are TRBV19 and TRBJ1-1; D ambiguous. Germline V CDR1 and CDR2: LNHDA, SQIVND (reference sequence). The CDR3 contains 13 residues. Trimming stripped 5 bases from V and 4 bases from J, with 11 bases between. The CDR3 sequence: CASSYWETTEAFF. In DNA form, the CDR3 reads TGTGCCAGTAGTTATTGGGAAACCACTGAAGCTTTCTTT.

The chain employs TRBV5-1 and TRBJ1-6, with 8 bases identical to TRBD1. Germline V gives CDR1 SGHRS, CDR2 YFSETQ. Germline trimming cut 6 bases from V and 4 bases from J; bases unmatched to any gene: 9. The CDR3 has 16 residues. Here the CDR3 reads CASTSGQGDYNSPLHF. In DNA form, the CDR3 reads TGCGCCAGCACATCTGGACAGGGCGATTATAATTCACCCCTCCACTTT.

The gene calls are TRBV18 and TRBJ2-4, with D hard to call. The CDR3 runs 17 residues. Germline V gene lookup returns CDR1 KGHSH and CDR2 LQKENI. Trimming removed 0 bases from V and 7 bases from J, with 19 bases in between. The CDR3 here is CASSPPFLATDRNIQYF. CDR3 nucleotide sequence: TGTGCCAGCTCACCACCGTTTTTGGCTACGGATCGGAACATTCAGTACTTC.

The V gene is TRBV7-9, the J gene TRBJ2-5, with 7 bases that match TRBD1. The CDR3 totals 15 residues. Trimming cost V 5 bases and J 2 bases; bases outside gene matches: 8. Germline V gene lookup returns CDR1 SEHNR and CDR2 FQNEAQ (reference sequence). Written as DNA, the CDR3 is TGTGCCAGCAGCACCCGGGACAGCGCTCAAGAGACCCAGTACTTC. This codes for CASSTRDSAQETQYF.

The chain recombines TRBV29-1 with TRBJ2-6, with 7 positions matching TRBD2. The CDR3 is 15 amino acids. V was clipped by 4 bases and J by 4 bases; unmatched bases: 7. The germline CDR1 and CDR2 sequences are SQVTM and ANQGSEA. In DNA form, the CDR3 reads TGCAGCGTTGGGGGGGAGGGAACGGGGGCCAACGTCCTGACTTTC. It specifies CSVGGEGTGANVLTF.

This chain links TRBV2 with TRBJ2-1; the D is unclear. The CDR3 has 14 residues. Trimming pared 6 bases from V and 4 bases from J, leaving 13 bases between. Per germline, CDR1 SNHLY and CDR2 FYNNEI. The CDR3 reads CASSPWDAYNEQFF. The CDR3 nucleotides are TGTGCCAGCAGCCCCTGGGATGCGTACAATGAGCAGTTCTTC.

The chain is built from TRBV30 and TRBJ1-5; TRBD1 agrees at 8 bases. J lost 0 bases, V lost 4 bases, and 5 bases had no gene match. Germline V gives CDR1 GTSNPN, CDR2 SVGIG (reference sequence). The CDR3 is 15 amino acids. DNA for the CDR3: TGTGCCTGGACCCAGGGGGCGGATAGCAATCAGCCCCAGCATTTT. Protein sequence: CAWTQGADSNQPQHF.

The gene calls are TRBV25-1 and TRBJ2-1; 8 bases fit TRBD1. V trimming: 6 bases; J trimming: 2 bases; junction bases outside the gene matches: 6. The CDR3 covers 15 residues. Germline V gene lookup returns CDR1 MGHDK and CDR2 SYGVNS. CDR3 region: CASSETGGPYNEQFF. The CDR3, as DNA: TGTGCCAGCAGCGAAACAGGGGGGCCCTACAATGAGCAGTTCTTC.

This clone turned up a few times. This chain links TRBV2 with TRBJ1-1; D might be TRBD1 (5 bases). Trimming took 7 bases from V and 10 from J, leaving 22 bases between them. Germline V lookup: CDR1 SNHLY, CDR2 FYNNEI. The CDR3 totals 14 residues. The CDR3 nucleotides are TGTGCCAGCATCATGTCCCCCAACGGAAGGGGAGCTTTCTTT. It is translated as CASIMSPNGRGAFF.

CDR3 bases: TGTGCCAGTAATATGACTCCCGAGGGCTATGGCTACACCTTC. It codes for CASNMTPEGYGYTF. V is TRBV19 and J is TRBJ1-2; D not certain. V lost 7 bases, J lost 4 bases, and 16 bases lay in between. This CDR3 has 14 amino acids. CDR1 is LNHDA and CDR2 is SQIVND in the germline V gene (reference sequence).

Only one count was recorded for this clone. V usage is TRBV5-1 and J usage is TRBJ1-2; 9 nucleotides line up with TRBD1. The CDR3 runs 14 residues. The germline V gene encodes CDR1 SGHRS and CDR2 YFSETQ. With 3 bases clipped from V and 6 bases from J, the junction kept 6 bases outside the gene matches. CDR3 in amino acids: CASSSRTGENGYTF. CDR3 coding DNA: TGCGCCAGCAGCTCTAGGACAGGGGAGAATGGCTACACCTTC.

This clone was recorded only once. This chain links TRBV10-1 with TRBJ2-4; either TRBD1 or TRBD2 may fit D (5 bases each). V lost 3 bases, J lost 8 bases, and 17 bases lay in between. Germline V gene sequence: CDR1 WNHNN, CDR2 SYGVQD (reference sequence). This CDR3 contains 15 residues. CDR3 loop: CASSDSRDQRDIQYF. DNA for the CDR3: TGCGCCAGCAGTGATTCCCGGGACCAAAGGGACATTCAGTACTTC.

The chain links TRBV27 to TRBJ2-5; D is possibly TRBD2 (6 bases). The end of the DNA is better explained by TRBJ2-7, so the J call may be wrong. This CDR3 region has 13 residues. Germline lookup yields CDR1 MNHEY and CDR2 SMNVEV (reference sequence). CDR3 protein: CASSPGGPYEQYF. The CDR3 nucleotides are TGTGCCAGCAGCCCCGGGGGTCCCTACGAGCAGTACTTC.

The chain carries TRBV11-3 and TRBJ2-1, with TRBD2 as a possible D gene (6 bases). CDR3 length equals 16 residues. Germline V gene lookup returns CDR1 SGHNT and CDR2 YENEEA. Trimming shortened V by 1 base and J by 5 bases, and 15 bases separated the two germline ends. This CDR3 is CASSLGWEAGHNEQFF. The CDR3 DNA follows: TGTGCCAGCAGCTTAGGGTGGGAGGCGGGCCACAATGAGCAGTTCTTC.

This chain uses TRBV18 with TRBJ2-7, with 7 bases lining up with TRBD2. The ends lost 3 bases at V and 0 bases at J; junction bases unmatched: 14. Per germline, CDR1 KGHSH and CDR2 LQKENI. This CDR3 is 18 amino acids long. CDR3 region: CASSPPRGRGGSSYEQYF. DNA of the CDR3: TGTGCCAGCTCACCCCCGAGGGGTAGGGGCGGGAGCTCCTACGAGCAGTACTTC.